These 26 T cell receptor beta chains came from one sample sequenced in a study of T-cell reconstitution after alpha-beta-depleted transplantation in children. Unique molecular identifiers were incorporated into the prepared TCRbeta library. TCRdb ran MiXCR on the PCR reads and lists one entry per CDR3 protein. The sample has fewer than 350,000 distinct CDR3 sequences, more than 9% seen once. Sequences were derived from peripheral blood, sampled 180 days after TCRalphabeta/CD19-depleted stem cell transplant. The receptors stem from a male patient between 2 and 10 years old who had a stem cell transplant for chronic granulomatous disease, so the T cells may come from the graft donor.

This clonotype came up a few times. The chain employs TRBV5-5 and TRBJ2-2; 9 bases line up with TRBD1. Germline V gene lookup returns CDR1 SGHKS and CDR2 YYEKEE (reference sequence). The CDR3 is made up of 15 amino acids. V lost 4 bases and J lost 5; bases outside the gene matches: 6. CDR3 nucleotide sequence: TGTGCCAGCAGCGGGGGACAGGGTTGGACCGGGGAGCTGTTTTTT. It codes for CASSGGQGWTGELFF.

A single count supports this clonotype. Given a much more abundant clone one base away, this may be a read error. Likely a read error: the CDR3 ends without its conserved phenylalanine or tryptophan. CDR3 nucleotides: TGTGCCAGCAGCTTAGCGCGGGGGGACGAGCAGTACTAC. This codes for CASSLARGDEQYY. The chain couples TRBV7-2 to TRBJ2-7; 8 bases agree with TRBD2. CDR3 size: 13 residues. Per the germline V gene, CDR1 is SGHTA and CDR2 is FQGNSA. J gave up 5 bases and V 0 bases, and 0 bases lay outside the gene matches.

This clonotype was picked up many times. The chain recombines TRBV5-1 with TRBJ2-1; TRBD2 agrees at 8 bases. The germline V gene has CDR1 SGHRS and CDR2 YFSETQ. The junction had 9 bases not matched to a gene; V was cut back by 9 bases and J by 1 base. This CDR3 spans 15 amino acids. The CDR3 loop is CATRRAGDSYNEQFF. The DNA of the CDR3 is TGCGCCACCAGGAGAGCGGGAGATTCCTACAATGAGCAGTTCTTC.

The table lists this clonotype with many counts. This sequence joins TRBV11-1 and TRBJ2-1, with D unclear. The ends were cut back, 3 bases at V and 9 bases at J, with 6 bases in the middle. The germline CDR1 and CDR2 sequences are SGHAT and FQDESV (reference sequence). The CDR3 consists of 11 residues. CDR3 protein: CASSLGVEQFF. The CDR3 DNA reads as TGTGCCAGCAGCTTGGGTGTTGAGCAGTTCTTC.

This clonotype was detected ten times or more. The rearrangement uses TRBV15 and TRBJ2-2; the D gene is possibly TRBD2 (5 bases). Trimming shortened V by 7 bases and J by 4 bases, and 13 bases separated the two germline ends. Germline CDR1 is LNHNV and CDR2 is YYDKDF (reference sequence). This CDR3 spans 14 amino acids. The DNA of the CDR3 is TGTGCCACCAACGACGGGGAGTCCACCGGGGAGCTGTTTTTT. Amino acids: CATNDGESTGELFF.

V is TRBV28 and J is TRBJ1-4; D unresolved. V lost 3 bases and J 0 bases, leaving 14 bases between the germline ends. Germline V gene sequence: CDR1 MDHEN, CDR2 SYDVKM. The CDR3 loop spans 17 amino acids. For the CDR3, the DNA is TGTGCCAGCAGTTTGGGAAGGTGGGGATCAACTAATGAAAAACTGTTTTTT. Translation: CASSLGRWGSTNEKLFF.

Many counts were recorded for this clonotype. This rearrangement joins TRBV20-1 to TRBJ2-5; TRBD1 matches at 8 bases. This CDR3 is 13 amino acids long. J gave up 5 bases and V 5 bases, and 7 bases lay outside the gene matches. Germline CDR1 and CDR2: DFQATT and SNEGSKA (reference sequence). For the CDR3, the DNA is TGCAGTGCTCGCACCCCAGGGGGCGAGACCCAGTACTTC. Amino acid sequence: CSARTPGGETQYF.

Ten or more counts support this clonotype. The CDR3 DNA is TGCAGCGTTGAAGACCGTAGGGGACGCGAAAGTCAGTTCTTC. Amino acid sequence: CSVEDRRGRESQFF. V gene TRBV29-1 combines with J gene TRBJ2-1; D tentatively fits TRBD1 or TRBD2 (5 bases each). V lost 0 bases and J lost 13, with 19 bases in between. This CDR3 has 14 residues. Germline V gene sequence: CDR1 SQVTM, CDR2 ANQGSEA.

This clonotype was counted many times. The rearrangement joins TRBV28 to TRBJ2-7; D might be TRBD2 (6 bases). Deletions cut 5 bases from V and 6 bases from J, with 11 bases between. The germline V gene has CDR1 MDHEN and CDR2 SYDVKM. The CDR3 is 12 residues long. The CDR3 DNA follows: TGTGCCAGCAGTGTGACTAGGTCCGAGCAGTACTTC. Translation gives CASSVTRSEQYF. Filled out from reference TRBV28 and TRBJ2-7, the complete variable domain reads DVKVTQSSRYLVKRTGEKVFLECVQDMDHENMFWYRQDPGLGLRLIYFSYDVKMKEKGDIPEGYSVSREKKERFSLILESASTNQTSMYLCASSVTRSEQYFGPGTRLTVT.

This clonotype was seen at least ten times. The CDR3 sequence is CASDRGSEREQFF. In DNA, the CDR3 is TGTGCCAGCGACAGGGGGTCCGAGAGGGAGCAGTTCTTC. This chain joins TRBV28 and TRBJ2-1, with 9 positions matching TRBD1. The germline gives CDR1 MDHEN, CDR2 SYDVKM. The CDR3 contains 13 residues. V dropped 8 bases and J dropped 10; count of bases not matched to a gene: 9.

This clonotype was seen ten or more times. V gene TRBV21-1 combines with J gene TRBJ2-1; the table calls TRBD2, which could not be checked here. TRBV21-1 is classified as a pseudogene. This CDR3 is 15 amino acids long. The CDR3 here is CASSKISASGDEQFF. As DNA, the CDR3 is TGTGCCAGCAGCAAGATTTCAGCTAGCGGGGATGAGCAGTTCTTC.

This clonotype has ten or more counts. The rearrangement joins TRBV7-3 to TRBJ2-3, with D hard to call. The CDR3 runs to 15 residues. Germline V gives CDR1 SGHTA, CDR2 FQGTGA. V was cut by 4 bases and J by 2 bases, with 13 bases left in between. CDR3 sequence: CASSSQGPPTDTQYF. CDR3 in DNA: TGTGCCAGCAGCTCACAAGGCCCGCCCACAGATACGCAGTATTTT.

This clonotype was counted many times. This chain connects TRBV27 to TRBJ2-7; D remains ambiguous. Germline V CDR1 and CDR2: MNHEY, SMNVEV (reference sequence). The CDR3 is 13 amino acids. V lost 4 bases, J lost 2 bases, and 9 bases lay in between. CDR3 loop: CASSYGNTYEQYF. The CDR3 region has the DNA TGTGCCAGCAGTTATGGCAATACCTACGAGCAGTACTTC.

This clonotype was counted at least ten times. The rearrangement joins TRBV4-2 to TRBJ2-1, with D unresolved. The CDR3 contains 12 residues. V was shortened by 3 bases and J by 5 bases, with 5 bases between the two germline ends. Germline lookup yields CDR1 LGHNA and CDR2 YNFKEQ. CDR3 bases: TGTGCCAGCAGCCAGACCAACAATGAGCAGTTCTTC. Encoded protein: CASSQTNNEQFF.

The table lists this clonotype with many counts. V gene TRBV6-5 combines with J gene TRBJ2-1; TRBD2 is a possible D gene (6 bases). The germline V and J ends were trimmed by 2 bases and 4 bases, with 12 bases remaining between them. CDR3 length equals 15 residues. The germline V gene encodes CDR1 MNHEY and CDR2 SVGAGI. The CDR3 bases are TGTGCCAGCAGTTACGAGCGGGTGATATACAATGAGCAGTTCTTC. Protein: CASSYERVIYNEQFF.

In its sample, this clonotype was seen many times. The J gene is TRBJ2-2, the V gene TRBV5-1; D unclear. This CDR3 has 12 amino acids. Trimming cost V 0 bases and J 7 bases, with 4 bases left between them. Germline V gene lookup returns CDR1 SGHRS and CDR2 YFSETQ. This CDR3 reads CASSLDSGELFF. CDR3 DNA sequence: TGCGCCAGCAGCTTGGATAGCGGGGAGCTGTTTTTT.

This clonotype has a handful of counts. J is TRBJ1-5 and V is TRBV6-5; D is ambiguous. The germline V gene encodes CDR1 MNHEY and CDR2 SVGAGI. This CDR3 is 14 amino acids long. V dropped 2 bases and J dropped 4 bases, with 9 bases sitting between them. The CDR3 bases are TGTGCCAGCAGTTACGAGGCAACTAATCAGCCCCAGCATTTT. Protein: CASSYEATNQPQHF.

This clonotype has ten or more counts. This chain's CDR3 is CASSGDPGELFF. In nucleotides, the CDR3 is TGTGCCAGCAGCGGGGACCCCGGGGAGCTGTTTTTT. The genes are TRBV9 and TRBJ2-2; TRBD1 or TRBD2 may be the D gene (5 bases each). Trimming cost V 3 bases and J 6 bases, with 6 bases left between them. Germline V CDR1 and CDR2: SGDLS, YYNGEE. CDR3 length: 12 amino acids.

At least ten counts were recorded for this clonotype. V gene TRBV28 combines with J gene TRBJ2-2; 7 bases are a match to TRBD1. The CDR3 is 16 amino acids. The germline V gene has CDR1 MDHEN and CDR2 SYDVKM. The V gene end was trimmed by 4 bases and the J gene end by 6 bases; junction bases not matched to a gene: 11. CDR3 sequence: CASSSPRTGLAGELFF. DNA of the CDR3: TGTGCCAGCAGTTCCCCCAGGACAGGTTTGGCCGGGGAGCTGTTTTTT.

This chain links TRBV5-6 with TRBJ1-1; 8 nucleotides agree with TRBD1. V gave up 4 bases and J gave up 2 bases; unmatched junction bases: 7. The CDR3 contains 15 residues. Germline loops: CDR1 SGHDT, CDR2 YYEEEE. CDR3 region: CASSPDRAGNTEAFF. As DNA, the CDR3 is TGTGCCAGCAGCCCGGACAGGGCGGGTAACACTGAAGCTTTCTTT.

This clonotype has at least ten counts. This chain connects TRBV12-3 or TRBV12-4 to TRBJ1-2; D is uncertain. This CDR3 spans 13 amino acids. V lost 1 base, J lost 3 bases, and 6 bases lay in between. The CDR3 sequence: CASSLDGYYGYTF. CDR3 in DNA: TGTGCCAGCAGTTTAGACGGGTACTATGGCTACACCTTC.

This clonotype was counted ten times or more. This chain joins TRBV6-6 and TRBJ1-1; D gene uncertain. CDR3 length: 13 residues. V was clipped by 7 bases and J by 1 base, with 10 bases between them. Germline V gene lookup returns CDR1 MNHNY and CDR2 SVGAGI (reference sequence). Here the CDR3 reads CASTDAGNTEAFF. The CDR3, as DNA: TGTGCCAGCACCGACGCAGGGAACACTGAAGCTTTCTTT.

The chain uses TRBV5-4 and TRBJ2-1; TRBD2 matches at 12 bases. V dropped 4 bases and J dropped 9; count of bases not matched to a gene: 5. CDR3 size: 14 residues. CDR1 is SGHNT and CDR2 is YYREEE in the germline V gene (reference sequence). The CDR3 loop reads CASSARLAGVEQFF. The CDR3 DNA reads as TGTGCCAGCAGCGCCAGACTAGCGGGAGTTGAGCAGTTCTTC.

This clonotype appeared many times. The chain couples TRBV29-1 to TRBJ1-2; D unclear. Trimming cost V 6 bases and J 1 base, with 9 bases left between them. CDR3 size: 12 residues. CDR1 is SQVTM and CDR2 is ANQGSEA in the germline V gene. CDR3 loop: CSVDRDNYGYTF. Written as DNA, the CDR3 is TGCAGCGTCGACCGGGATAACTATGGCTACACCTTC.

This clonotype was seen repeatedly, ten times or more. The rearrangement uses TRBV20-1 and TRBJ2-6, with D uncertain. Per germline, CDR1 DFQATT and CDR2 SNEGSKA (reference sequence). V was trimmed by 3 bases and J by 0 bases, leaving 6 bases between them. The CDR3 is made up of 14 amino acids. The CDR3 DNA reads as TGCAGTGCTAGTGAAACCTCTGGGGCCAACGTCCTGACTTTC. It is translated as CSASETSGANVLTF.

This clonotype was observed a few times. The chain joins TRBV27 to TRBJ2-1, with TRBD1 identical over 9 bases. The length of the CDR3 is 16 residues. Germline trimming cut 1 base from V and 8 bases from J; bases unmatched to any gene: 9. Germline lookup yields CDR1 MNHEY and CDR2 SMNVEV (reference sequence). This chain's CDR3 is CASSLWGQGFFHEQFF. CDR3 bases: TGTGCCAGCAGTTTATGGGGACAGGGCTTTTTTCATGAGCAGTTCTTC.